This TCR beta chain was sequenced in a study of shared clonotypes between healthy human individuals. Study overall: Per-donor plates numbered three CD4 naive, three CD4 memory, two CD8 naive and one CD8 memory.

For every subset, genomic DNA was evenly distributed across several immunoSEQ plates. TCRdb's copy holds only in-frame clones and misses some; the assay was immunoSEQ multiplex PCR. The sample consists of about 1 million clones, roughly 80% of them appearing once. Study-level findings and limits: The generation probabilities recorded for non-shared clonotypes fell below those of clonotypes shared by all four donors.

The V end lost 1 base, the J end lost 7 bases, and 11 bases lay between the germline ends. The CDR3 contains 13 residues. CDR1 and CDR2 (germline): GTSNPN, SVGIG (reference sequence). On this clone: Its antigen is currently unknown.

This chain joins TRBV30 and TRBJ1-5; D might be TRBD1 (5 bases). This TCR derives from a man younger than 30 in good health. The sequencing sample was made of memory CD4+ T cells sorted from blood. As for subset: CD45RA-negative fraction. In DNA form, the CDR3 reads TGTGCCTGGAGTGGGGGGGAGGTCCAGCCCCAGCATTTT. Translated: CAWSGGEVQPQHF.